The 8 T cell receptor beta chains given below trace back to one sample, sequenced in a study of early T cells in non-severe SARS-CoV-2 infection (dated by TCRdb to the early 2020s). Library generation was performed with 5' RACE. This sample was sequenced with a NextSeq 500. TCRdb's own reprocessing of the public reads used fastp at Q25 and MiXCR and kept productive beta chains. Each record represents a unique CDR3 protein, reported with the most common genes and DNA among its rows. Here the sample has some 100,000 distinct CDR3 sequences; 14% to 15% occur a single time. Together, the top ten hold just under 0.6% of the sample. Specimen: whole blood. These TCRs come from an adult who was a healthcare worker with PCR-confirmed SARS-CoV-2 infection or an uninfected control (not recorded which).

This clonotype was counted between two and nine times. For the CDR3, the DNA is TGTGCCATCAGTGAGTCGAGTCGGAGCTCCTACGAGCAGTACGTC. It codes for CAISESSRSSYEQYV. V is TRBV10-3 and J is TRBJ2-7; the D is unclear. The CDR3 has 15 amino acids. The V end was cut by 0 bases, the J end by 0 bases, with 9 bases between. Germline values: CDR1 ENHRY, CDR2 SYGVKD.

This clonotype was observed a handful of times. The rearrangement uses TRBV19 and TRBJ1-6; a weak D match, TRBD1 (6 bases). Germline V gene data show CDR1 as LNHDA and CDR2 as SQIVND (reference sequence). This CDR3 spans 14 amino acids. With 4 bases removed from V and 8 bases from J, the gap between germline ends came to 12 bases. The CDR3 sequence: CASSRTDLDSPLHF. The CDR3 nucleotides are TGTGCCAGTAGTAGGACAGACCTTGATTCACCCCTCCACTTT.

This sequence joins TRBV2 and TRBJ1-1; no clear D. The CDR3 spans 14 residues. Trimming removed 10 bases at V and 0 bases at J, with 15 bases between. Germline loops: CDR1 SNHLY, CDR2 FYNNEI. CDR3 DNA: TGTGCCACACAGCTTTCCATATTGAACACTGAAGCTTTCTTT. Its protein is CATQLSILNTEAFF.

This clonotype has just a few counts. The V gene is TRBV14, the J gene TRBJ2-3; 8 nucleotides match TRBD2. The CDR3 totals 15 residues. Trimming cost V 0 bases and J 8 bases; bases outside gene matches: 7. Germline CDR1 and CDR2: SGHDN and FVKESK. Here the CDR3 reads CASSQERTSYGTQYF. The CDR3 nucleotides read TGTGCCAGCAGCCAAGAGAGGACTAGCTACGGTACGCAGTATTTT.

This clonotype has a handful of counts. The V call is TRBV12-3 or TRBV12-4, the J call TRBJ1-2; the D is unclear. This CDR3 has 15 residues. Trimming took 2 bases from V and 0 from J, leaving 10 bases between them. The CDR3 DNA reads TGTGCCAGCAGTTTATTAAGGGTGCCTAACTATGGCTACACCTTC. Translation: CASSLLRVPNYGYTF.

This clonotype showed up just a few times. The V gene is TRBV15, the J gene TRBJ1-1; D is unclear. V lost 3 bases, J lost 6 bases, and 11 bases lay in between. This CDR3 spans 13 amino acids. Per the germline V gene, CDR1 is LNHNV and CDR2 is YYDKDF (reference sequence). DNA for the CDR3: TGTGCCACCAGCAGCGCCAGTGGCCCTGAAGCTTTCTTT. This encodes CATSSASGPEAFF. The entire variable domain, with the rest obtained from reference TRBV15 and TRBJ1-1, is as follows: DAMVIQNPRYQVTQFGKPVTLSCSQTLNHNVMYWYQQKSSQAPKLLFHYYDKDFNNEADTPDNFQSRRPNTSFCFLDIRSPGLGDTAMYLCATSSASGPEAFFGQGTRLTVV.

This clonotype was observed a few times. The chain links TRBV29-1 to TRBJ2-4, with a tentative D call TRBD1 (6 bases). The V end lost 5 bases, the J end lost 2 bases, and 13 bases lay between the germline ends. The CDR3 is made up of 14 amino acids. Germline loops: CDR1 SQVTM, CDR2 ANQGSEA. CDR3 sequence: CSVTRQDSKNIQYF. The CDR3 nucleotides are TGCAGCGTTACACGACAGGATTCCAAAAACATTCAGTACTTC.

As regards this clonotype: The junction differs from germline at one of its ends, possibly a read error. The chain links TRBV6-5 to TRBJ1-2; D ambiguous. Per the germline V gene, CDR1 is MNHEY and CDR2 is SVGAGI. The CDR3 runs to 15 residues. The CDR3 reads CASSHSSVGEYGYTF. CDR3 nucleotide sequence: TGTGCCAGCAGTCACTCATCCGTGGGAGAATATGGCTACACCTTC.